A single sample is the source of the 27 T cell receptor beta chains below, sequenced in a study of molecular identifiers for immune sequencing clone quantification. TCRdb analysed the PCR reads with MiXCR anew, one entry per CDR3 protein. The sample contains 300,000 to 400,000 distinct CDR3 sequences, about a quarter of which appear only once. Sequences were obtained from naive CD8+ T cells from blood, with Jurkat cell RNA spiked in. As to subset: FACS-sorted CD8+CD4-CCR7+CD45RA+ naive T cells. The receptors derive from a human donor in good health. Some libraries in this study had Jurkat cell RNA spiked in.

This clonotype showed up just a few times. The chain couples TRBV3-1 to TRBJ2-7; 10 nucleotides match TRBD2. CDR1 is LGHDT, CDR2 YNNKEL, per germline (reference sequence). The length of the CDR3 is 15 residues. V lost 1 base, J lost 3 bases, and 3 bases stayed unmatched. The CDR3 spells CASSQGLAGDYEQYF. In DNA form, the CDR3 reads TGTGCCAGCAGCCAAGGCCTAGCGGGGGACTACGAGCAGTACTTC.

Turning to this clonotype: A much larger clonotype is one base distant, so this may be a read error. V gene TRBV27 combines with J gene TRBJ2-2; D not resolved. V was cut by 6 bases and J by 0 bases, with 8 bases left in between. CDR1 MNHEY and CDR2 SMNVEV come from the germline V gene (reference sequence). The CDR3 length is 14 residues. The CDR3 is CASRRCANTGELFF. CDR3 bases: TGTGCCAGCAGGAGATGCGCGAACACCGGGGAGCTGTTTTTT.

This clonotype was counted at least ten times. The rearrangement uses TRBV5-1 and TRBJ1-1; 10 bases match TRBD1. The germline V gene encodes CDR1 SGHRS and CDR2 YFSETQ. The V and J ends lost 1 base and 6 bases, in that order; junction bases with no gene match: 3. The CDR3 consists of 14 residues. The CDR3 nucleotides read TGCGCCAGCAGCTTGCCCGGGACAGGGGCTGAAGCTTTCTTT. Its translation is CASSLPGTGAEAFF.

The gene calls are TRBV6-6 and TRBJ2-5, with D possibly being TRBD2 (6 bases). Per the germline V gene, CDR1 is MNHNY and CDR2 is SVGAGI (reference sequence). The CDR3 extends over 14 amino acids. The ends were cut back, 0 bases at V and 9 bases at J, with 14 bases in the middle. As DNA, the CDR3 is TGTGCCAGCAGTTACTCGGGGACTGAAGCGCCCCAGTACTTC. Its translation is CASSYSGTEAPQYF.

The chain is built from TRBV19 and TRBJ1-1, with 8 bases identical to TRBD1. V trimming: 5 bases; J trimming: 4 bases; junction bases outside the gene matches: 9. The CDR3 has 15 residues. Germline values: CDR1 LNHDA, CDR2 SQIVND (reference sequence). The CDR3 sequence is CASSEQGAFFTEAFF. As DNA, the CDR3 is TGTGCCAGTAGTGAGCAGGGGGCATTTTTCACTGAAGCTTTCTTT.

In this sample, this clonotype turned up a few times. This chain links TRBV13 with TRBJ2-3, with 10 positions matching TRBD2. The V and J ends lost 5 bases and 3 bases, in that order; junction bases with no gene match: 5. CDR1 and CDR2 from the germline V gene are PRHDT and FYEKMQ (reference sequence). This CDR3 region has 15 residues. CDR3 in DNA: TGTGCCAGCAGCCCAGGACTAGCGGAAACAGATACGCAGTATTTT. It codes for CASSPGLAETDTQYF.

This clonotype turned up a few times. The chain employs TRBV2 and TRBJ1-1; TRBD1 might be the D (6 bases). The CDR3 runs to 14 residues. Per the germline V gene, CDR1 is SNHLY and CDR2 is FYNNEI. Trimming took 6 bases from V and 11 from J, leaving 22 bases between them. The CDR3 bases are TGTGCCAGCAGCGATGAAGTGTATGGGGGCCATGCTTTCTTT. This sequence encodes CASSDEVYGGHAFF.

This clonotype has a count of ten or more. V is TRBV19 and J is TRBJ1-5, with D possibly matching TRBD1 (6 bases). V lost 4 bases and J 4 bases, leaving 14 bases between the germline ends. This CDR3 spans 15 amino acids. Germline values: CDR1 LNHDA, CDR2 SQIVND (reference sequence). The CDR3 reads CASSNMGAYNQPQHF. The CDR3 DNA reads TGTGCCAGTAGTAATATGGGGGCTTATAATCAGCCCCAGCATTTT. The full variable domain, with the rest looked up from reference TRBV19 and TRBJ1-5, is DGGITQSPKYLFRKEGQNVTLSCEQNLNHDAMYWYRQDPGQGLRLIYYSQIVNDFQKGDIAEGYSVSREKKESFPLTVTSAQKNPTAFYLCASSNMGAYNQPQHFGDGTRLSIL.

This chain connects TRBV28 to TRBJ2-7; TRBD2 agrees at 8 bases. V dropped 10 bases and J dropped 4; count of bases not matched to a gene: 9. Germline V gives CDR1 MDHEN, CDR2 SYDVKM. CDR3 length: 13 amino acids. CDR3 sequence: CATKSGSSYEQYF. The CDR3 coding sequence is TGTGCCACAAAAAGCGGGAGTAGTTACGAGCAGTACTTC.

Many counts were recorded for this clonotype. V usage is TRBV5-5 and J usage is TRBJ1-4; D is ambiguous. This CDR3 has 14 residues. V was clipped by 0 bases and J by 6 bases, with 9 bases between them. CDR1 and CDR2 from the germline V gene are SGHKS and YYEKEE (reference sequence). This CDR3 reads CASSLGPEDEKLFF. The DNA for the CDR3 is TGTGCCAGCAGCTTGGGGCCTGAGGATGAAAAACTGTTTTTT. Variable domain in full (rest from reference TRBV5-5 and TRBJ1-4): DAGVTQSPTHLIKTRGQQVTLRCSPISGHKSVSWYQQVLGQGPQFIFQYYEKEERGRGNFPDRFSARQFPNYSSELNVNALLLGDSALYLCASSLGPEDEKLFFGSGTQLSVL.

The CDR3 sequence: CASRSLSDTDTQYF. The CDR3 bases are TGTGCCAGCAGAAGCCTCAGCGACACAGATACGCAGTATTTT. V gene TRBV12-3 or TRBV12-4 combines with J gene TRBJ2-3; D is ambiguous. The V end lost 6 bases, the J end lost 2 bases, and 12 bases lay between the germline ends. This CDR3 is built from 14 residues.

This clonotype was seen repeatedly, ten times or more. The chain combines TRBV5-4 with TRBJ2-5, with 8 bases identical to TRBD2. Losses at the gene ends were 9 bases for V and 0 bases for J; bases not matched to a gene: 4. The germline CDR1 and CDR2 sequences are SGHNT and YYREEE (reference sequence). This CDR3 contains 13 residues. The DNA of the CDR3 is TGTGCCACCACTAGCGGAAACCAAGAGACCCAGTACTTC. Translated, it gives CATTSGNQETQYF.

Concerning this clonotype: A much bigger clone sits one base away, suggesting this may be a read error. The J gene is TRBJ1-2, the V gene TRBV29-1; TRBD1 aligns across 7 bases. In germline, CDR1 is SQVTM, CDR2 ANQGSEA. V lost 6 bases and J lost 4; bases outside the gene matches: 11. The CDR3 runs 14 residues. The chain's CDR3 is CSVTLGGLGYGYTF. In DNA, the CDR3 is TGCAGCGTCACCCTAGGGGGCTTAGGCTATGGCTACACCTTC.

The table lists this clonotype with a few counts. This chain joins TRBV20-1 and TRBJ2-1; D could derive from TRBD1 or TRBD2 (5 bases each). The ends were cut back, 0 bases at V and 5 bases at J, with 11 bases in the middle. CDR1 and CDR2 from the germline V gene are DFQATT and SNEGSKA (reference sequence). The CDR3 extends over 14 amino acids. This chain's CDR3 is CSARELGVDNEQFF. In DNA, the CDR3 is TGCAGTGCTAGAGAACTGGGGGTTGACAATGAGCAGTTCTTC.

This clonotype appeared a single time. A much larger clonotype is one base distant, so this may be a read error. J is TRBJ2-3 and V is TRBV7-8; the match to TRBD1 covers 9 bases. The germline V gene has CDR1 SGHVS and CDR2 FQNEAQ. CDR3 length: 12 residues. V gave up 8 bases and J gave up 9 bases; unmatched junction bases: 6. This CDR3 reads CASGTGGGTQYF. As DNA, the CDR3 is TGTGCCAGCGGCACAGGGGGCGGGACGCAGTATTTT.

This clonotype was recorded at least ten times. DNA of the CDR3: TGTGCCAGCAGCACAGGACAGGGACCTAGCACAGATACGCAGTATTTT. This encodes CASSTGQGPSTDTQYF. This rearrangement joins TRBV5-6 to TRBJ2-3; 8 bases map to TRBD1. The CDR3 sequence is 16 residues long. Germline values: CDR1 SGHDT, CDR2 YYEEEE. V was pared by 4 bases and J by 0 bases, with 7 bases of the junction left unmatched.

This sequence joins TRBV4-1 and TRBJ2-5; no firm D call. The CDR3 consists of 15 residues. Germline assignment: CDR1 MGHRA and CDR2 YSYEKL. Trimming left V 2 bases short and J 2 bases short, with 12 bases between. CDR3 in amino acids: CASSQLHGQQETQYF. Written as DNA, the CDR3 is TGCGCCAGCAGCCAACTTCATGGCCAACAAGAGACCCAGTACTTC.

The chain couples TRBV19 to TRBJ2-7; D ambiguous. Trimming stripped 4 bases from V and 2 bases from J, with 3 bases between. The CDR3 is 11 residues long. Germline values: CDR1 LNHDA, CDR2 SQIVND (reference sequence). The CDR3 DNA is TGTGCCAGTAGTAACACCTACGAGCAGTACTTC. It translates to CASSNTYEQYF.

V is TRBV18 and J is TRBJ2-3; D is undetermined. Germline lookup yields CDR1 KGHSH and CDR2 LQKENI. V was clipped by 7 bases and J by 0 bases, with 8 bases between them. The CDR3 loop spans 13 amino acids. CDR3 protein: CASCEASTDTQYF. CDR3 coding DNA: TGTGCCAGCTGTGAAGCTAGCACAGATACGCAGTATTTT.

This clonotype turned up a few times. The CDR3 reads CASSLVGLAGGHGVQETQYF. CDR3 nucleotide sequence: TGCGCCAGCAGCTTGGTGGGACTAGCGGGAGGCCACGGGGTCCAAGAGACCCAGTACTTC. The J gene is TRBJ2-5, the V gene TRBV5-1; 15 bases fit TRBD2. Germline V CDR1 and CDR2: SGHRS, YFSETQ. With V trimmed by 0 bases and J by 1 base, 10 bases remained unmatched. The CDR3 covers 20 residues.

This clonotype was seen a few times. The CDR3 loop reads CASSYGSSPLHF. The CDR3 bases are TGTGCCAGTAGTTATGGGTCCTCACCCCTCCACTTT. The V gene is TRBV19, the J gene TRBJ1-6, with D unresolved. The CDR3 has 12 amino acids. Germline loops: CDR1 LNHDA, CDR2 SQIVND (reference sequence). The V gene lost 5 bases and the J gene lost 10 bases, with 9 bases spanning the gap.

This chain connects TRBV14 to TRBJ2-1, with D perhaps matching TRBD2 (5 bases). CDR3 length equals 12 residues. The germline CDR1 and CDR2 sequences are SGHDN and FVKESK. V shed 1 base and J shed 9 bases, with 7 bases lying between them. CDR3 DNA: TGTGCCAGCAGCCAAGCAGCGGTTGAGCAGTTCTTC. Translation: CASSQAAVEQFF.

There are a few counts of this clonotype. This chain joins TRBV28 and TRBJ1-1; no reliable D call. The CDR3 consists of 12 residues. CDR1 is MDHEN and CDR2 is SYDVKM in the germline V gene. Trimming shortened V by 2 bases and J by 7 bases, and 8 bases separated the two germline ends. CDR3: CASSLKTLEAFF. Written as DNA, the CDR3 is TGTGCCAGCAGTTTAAAGACACTTGAAGCTTTCTTT.

This clonotype was seen ten or more times. The chain links TRBV5-4 to TRBJ2-3, with 11 bases matching TRBD2. CDR1 and CDR2 (germline): SGHNT, YYREEE (reference sequence). The CDR3 extends over 16 amino acids. V was clipped by 1 base and J by 3 bases; unmatched bases: 4. CDR3 region: CASSLPSGRLTDTQYF. In nucleotides, the CDR3 is TGTGCCAGCAGCTTGCCTAGCGGGAGGCTGACAGATACGCAGTATTTT.

In the case of this clonotype: This could be a read error, since a much larger clone is one nucleotide away. The V call is TRBV4-1, the J call TRBJ2-4; D possibly corresponds to TRBD1 (5 bases). The CDR3 is 18 amino acids. Germline CDR1 MGHRA, CDR2 YSYEKL. The CDR3 DNA sequence: TGCGCCAGCAGCCAAGTACAGCATCAACAGGTAGCCAAAAACAATCAGTACTTC. Amino acid sequence: CASSQVQHQQVAKNNQYF.

J is TRBJ2-7 and V is TRBV6-2 or TRBV6-3; 9 bases match TRBD2. This CDR3 is 17 amino acids long. V was pared by 0 bases and J by 0 bases, with 6 bases of the junction left unmatched. From germline, CDR1 is MNHEY and CDR2 SVGEGT. The CDR3 loop reads CASSYSARTSVSYEQYF. Written as DNA, the CDR3 is TGTGCCAGCAGTTACTCGGCCCGGACTAGCGTCTCCTACGAGCAGTACTTC.

This clonotype was seen a handful of times. The V and J genes are TRBV29-1 and TRBJ2-7, with D possibly being TRBD1 (5 bases). Trimming removed 8 bases from V and 3 bases from J, with 11 bases in between. The CDR3 sequence is 11 residues long. Per germline, CDR1 SQVTM and CDR2 ANQGSEA. The CDR3 loop is CSFRQYYEQYF. The CDR3, as DNA: TGCAGCTTTCGACAGTACTACGAGCAGTACTTC.